Below, 13 T cell receptor beta chains from the same sample are listed, as sequenced in a study of T cell responses to AZD1222 COVID-19 vaccine. Clones were sequenced by immunoSEQ multiplex PCR, and TCRdb holds only the in-frame ones, with some missing. The sample shows around 150,000 clones, roughly 90% of them seen only once. The sequenced sample was peripheral blood, obtained 28 days after the second AZD1222 dose. These receptors all stem from an adult who received the AZD1222 COVID-19 vaccine.

The chain is built from TRBV4-3 and TRBJ1-1; TRBD1 is a possible D gene (6 bases). The germline V gene encodes CDR1 LGHNA and CDR2 YSLEER. This CDR3 is built from 17 residues. V lost 3 bases and J lost 4, with 21 bases in between. The CDR3 loop is CASSHMPLDSRRTEAFF. The CDR3 DNA follows: TGCGCCAGCAGCCACATGCCACTGGACAGTCGACGCACTGAAGCTTTCTTT.

The chain uses TRBV18 and TRBJ2-2; D is unresolved. There are 18 residues in the CDR3. Looked up from germline, CDR1 is KGHSH and CDR2 is LQKENI. Deletions cut 2 bases from V and 6 bases from J, with 22 bases between. The CDR3 DNA follows: TGTGCCAGCTCACCAGAGACCCGGAGACCCTTACACCCCGGGGAGCTGTTTTTT. Its translation: CASSPETRRPLHPGELFF.

The count of this clone is one. The chain recombines TRBV28 with TRBJ1-1; a weak D match, TRBD1 (5 bases). This CDR3 comprises 16 residues. CDR1 and CDR2 (germline): MDHEN, SYDVKM. The V and J ends lost 7 bases and 1 base respectively, with 19 bases between them. The CDR3 DNA reads TGTGCCAGCAACAACCTAGGGAAGCAGGGGAACACTGAAGCTTTCTTT. Residues: CASNNLGKQGNTEAFF.

This clone appeared once. The genes are TRBV13 and TRBJ1-1, with 7 bases matching TRBD1. CDR1 PRHDT and CDR2 FYEKMQ come from the germline V gene (reference sequence). This CDR3 has 15 amino acids. V lost 0 bases to trimming and J lost 4 bases; unmatched junction nucleotides: 5. In DNA form, the CDR3 reads TGTGCCAGCAGCTTAGGCAGGGGGAGAGTCACTGAAGCTTTCTTT. It yields the protein CASSLGRGRVTEAFF.

V is TRBV30 and J is TRBJ2-5; 8 bases are shared with TRBD2. The CDR3 loop spans 14 amino acids. With 2 bases clipped from V and 5 bases from J, the junction kept 7 bases outside the gene matches. Germline CDR1 GTSNPN, CDR2 SVGIG (reference sequence). The DNA of the CDR3 is TGTGCCTGGAGTTTCTCAGCGGGAGTGGAGACCCAGTACTTC. Its translation is CAWSFSAGVETQYF.

CDR3 DNA: TGTGCCAGCAGTATCAGCTTAGGGTACACCGGGGAGCTGTTTTTT. Translation: CASSISLGYTGELFF. The gene calls are TRBV28 and TRBJ2-2; D call uncertain. V lost 5 bases, J lost 3 bases, and 13 bases lay in between. The CDR3 totals 15 residues. Germline assignment: CDR1 MDHEN and CDR2 SYDVKM.

The chain combines TRBV9 with TRBJ2-7; D is perhaps TRBD1 or TRBD2 (5 bases each). The CDR3 is made up of 14 amino acids. Trimming pared 0 bases from V and 3 bases from J, leaving 10 bases between. Germline V gives CDR1 SGDLS, CDR2 YYNGEE. CDR3 region: CASSVGGTIYEQYF. CDR3 DNA sequence: TGTGCCAGCAGCGTAGGGGGGACCATCTACGAGCAGTACTTC.

The DNA for the CDR3 is TGTGCCAGCAGCAGAGGGTTTGACAATCAGCCCCAGCATTTT. It specifies CASSRGFDNQPQHF. The chain joins TRBV5-8 to TRBJ1-5; D is undetermined. The germline gives CDR1 SGHTS, CDR2 YDEGEE. This CDR3 contains 14 residues. V lost 4 bases and J lost 3, with 11 bases in between. The full variable domain, with the rest looked up from reference TRBV5-8 and TRBJ1-5, is EAGVTQSPTHLIKTRGQQATLRCSPISGHTSVYWYQQALGLGLQFLLWYDEGEERNRGNFPPRFSGRQFPNYSSELNVNALELEDSALYLCASSRGFDNQPQHFGDGTRLSIL.

The rearrangement joins TRBV6-4 to TRBJ1-2; D is ambiguous. The CDR3 runs to 15 residues. V shed 2 bases and J shed 4 bases, with 14 bases lying between them. Germline V CDR1 and CDR2: MRHNA, SNTAGT. For the CDR3, the DNA is TGTGCCAGCAGTGACCGCACAGCGAGTACCTATGGCTACACCTTC. Protein sequence: CASSDRTASTYGYTF.

The J gene is TRBJ1-2, the V gene TRBV7-9, with 7 bases fitting TRBD1. Trimming cost V 5 bases and J 3 bases; bases outside gene matches: 6. Germline values: CDR1 SEHNR, CDR2 FQNEAQ (reference sequence). This CDR3 is 14 amino acids long. The CDR3 nucleotides are TGTGCCAGCAGCGACAGGGTACGGGACTATGGCTACACCTTC. Its translation is CASSDRVRDYGYTF.

The rearrangement joins TRBV5-1 to TRBJ2-2; TRBD2 aligns across 8 bases. CDR3 length: 17 amino acids. The V segment lost 4 bases and the J segment 3 bases; nucleotides outside the gene matches: 11. Germline assignment: CDR1 SGHRS and CDR2 YFSETQ. CDR3 DNA: TGCGCCAGCAGCGCCTCGGGCGGGGGACTAGACACCGGGGAGCTGTTTTTT. Encoded protein: CASSASGGGLDTGELFF.

V gene TRBV7-6 combines with J gene TRBJ2-7, with 7 bases that match TRBD2. CDR1 and CDR2 from the germline V gene are SGHVS and FNYEAQ. This CDR3 has 14 residues. The V gene end was trimmed by 5 bases and the J gene end by 4 bases; junction bases not matched to a gene: 8. For the CDR3, the DNA is TGTGCCAGCAGCCACCGACTAGCAGGATACGAGCAGTACTTC. Protein product: CASSHRLAGYEQYF.

With respect to this clone: A junction end diverges from the germline sequence, so it may reflect a read error. This CDR3 reads CASRRLGRDNSPLHF. CDR3 sequence (DNA): TGTGCCAGCAGGAGGTTAGGCAGGGATAATTCGCCCCTCCACTTT. The chain joins TRBV2 to TRBJ1-6; the D gene is possibly TRBD1 (5 bases). This CDR3 is 15 amino acids long. Germline lookup yields CDR1 SNHLY and CDR2 FYNNEI.